Listed below are T cell receptor beta chains from one sample, sequenced in a study of blood T cell repertoires in COVID-19. Repertoires were generated with immunoSEQ multiplex PCR, while TCRdb's copy carries only in-frame clones and drops some. The sample records about 280,000 clones, nearly 90% being singletons. Sequenced input: PBMCs or T cells enriched from blood (not recorded which). The receptors derive from a woman younger than 30 with acute COVID-19. The CDR3 runs from the conserved cysteine through the conserved F or W. The order of the fields is D gene, V gene, clone size, J gene, CDR3 protein, CDR3 DNA. A D gene is named only where the DNA matches it firmly. Clone size is not always given. Where it is, it says once, few, many or a class for expanded clones.

d_gene: -
v_gene: TRBV30
abundance: -
j_gene: TRBJ2-4
CDR3aa: CAWSNTGLVYF
CDR3nt: TGTGCCTGGAGCAACACAGGGCTGGTCTACTTC

d_gene: -
v_gene: TRBV5-1
abundance: once
j_gene: TRBJ1-1
CDR3aa: CASSGLTRTEAFF
CDR3nt: TGCGCCAGCAGCGGCCTAACCAGGACTGAAGCTTTCTTT

d_gene: -
v_gene: TRBV2
abundance: -
j_gene: TRBJ2-3
CDR3aa: CASSPGVGTDTQYF
CDR3nt: TGTGCCAGCAGTCCGGGGGTGGGCACAGATACGCAGTATTTT

d_gene: -
v_gene: TRBV18
abundance: -
j_gene: TRBJ2-3
CDR3aa: CASSPFRDSTDTQYF
CDR3nt: TGTGCCAGCTCACCTTTCAGGGATTCCACAGATACGCAGTATTTT

d_gene: -
v_gene: TRBV27
abundance: -
j_gene: TRBJ1-3
CDR3aa: CASSLMAPSVSGNTIYF
CDR3nt: TGTGCCAGCAGTTTGATGGCCCCTTCCGTCTCTGGAAACACCATATATTTT

d_gene: -
v_gene: TRBV5-3
abundance: once
j_gene: TRBJ2-7
CDR3aa: CARSSTYHEQYF
CDR3nt: TGTGCCAGAAGCTCCACATACCACGAGCAGTACTTC

d_gene: -
v_gene: TRBV29-1
abundance: -
j_gene: TRBJ1-1
CDR3aa: CSGGDSEAFF
CDR3nt: TGCAGCGGGGGGGACTCTGAAGCTTTCTTT

d_gene: -
v_gene: TRBV19
abundance: few
j_gene: TRBJ2-7
CDR3aa: CASSIHAGQTYEQYF
CDR3nt: TGTGCCAGTAGTATCCACGCGGGACAGACCTACGAGCAGTACTTC

d_gene: -
v_gene: TRBV7-6
abundance: -
j_gene: TRBJ1-4
CDR3aa: CASSRTRGGGEKLFF
CDR3nt: TGTGCCAGCAGCCGCACGAGGGGCGGGGGTGAAAAACTGTTTTTT

d_gene: -
v_gene: TRBV27
abundance: -
j_gene: TRBJ1-1
CDR3aa: CASSRPPREAFF
CDR3nt: TGTGCCAGCAGCCGACCACCGAGGGAAGCTTTCTTT

d_gene: TRBD2
v_gene: TRBV7-9
abundance: -
j_gene: TRBJ2-1
CDR3aa: CASSLVVTSGMENNEQFF
CDR3nt: TGTGCCAGCAGCTTAGTGGTGACTAGCGGGATGGAGAACAATGAGCAGTTCTTC

d_gene: TRBD1
v_gene: TRBV5-3
abundance: once
j_gene: TRBJ1-1
CDR3aa: CARGGTGAILMNTEAFF
CDR3nt: TGTGCCAGGGGGGGGACAGGGGCGATCCTTATGAACACTGAAGCTTTCTTT

d_gene: -
v_gene: TRBV6-6
abundance: -
j_gene: TRBJ2-2
CDR3aa: CASSTQANTGELFF
CDR3nt: TGTGCCAGCAGTACACAAGCGAACACCGGGGAGCTGTTTTTT

d_gene: -
v_gene: TRBV9
abundance: once
j_gene: TRBJ2-3
CDR3aa: CASSYGTGTDTQYF
CDR3nt: TGTGCCAGCAGCTACGGGACTGGTACAGATACGCAGTATTTT

d_gene: TRBD1
v_gene: TRBV9
abundance: -
j_gene: TRBJ2-3
CDR3aa: CASSVTGGWADTQYF
CDR3nt: TGTGCCAGCAGCGTGACAGGGGGCTGGGCAGATACGCAGTATTTT

d_gene: -
v_gene: TRBV7-8
abundance: -
j_gene: TRBJ2-3
CDR3aa: CASSSRLVASTDTQYF
CDR3nt: TGTGCCAGCAGCTCGAGGTTGGTAGCTAGCACAGATACGCAGTATTTT

d_gene: -
v_gene: TRBV27
abundance: -
j_gene: TRBJ2-7
CDR3aa: CASSLAGTYEQYF
CDR3nt: TGTGCCAGCAGTTTGGCAGGGACATACGAGCAGTACTTC

d_gene: -
v_gene: TRBV18
abundance: -
j_gene: TRBJ1-5
CDR3aa: CASSPARGNQPQHF
CDR3nt: TGTGCCAGCTCACCGGCCAGGGGAAATCAGCCCCAGCATTTT

d_gene: TRBD2
v_gene: TRBV19
abundance: -
j_gene: TRBJ2-1
CDR3aa: CASSIVLAGKGREQFF
CDR3nt: TGTGCCAGTAGTATTGTTTTAGCGGGAAAGGGACGGGAGCAGTTCTTC

d_gene: -
v_gene: TRBV3-1/TRBV3-2
abundance: -
j_gene: TRBJ2-7
CDR3aa: CASSQDLGFYEQYF
CDR3nt: TGTGCCAGCAGCCAAGACCTCGGTTTCTACGAGCAGTACTTC

d_gene: -
v_gene: TRBV5-1
abundance: once
j_gene: TRBJ1-3
CDR3aa: CASGNSSGNTIYF
CDR3nt: TGCGCCAGCGGAAACAGCTCTGGAAACACCATATATTTT

d_gene: TRBD2
v_gene: TRBV10-3
abundance: -
j_gene: TRBJ2-7
CDR3aa: CAISEKRDSYEQYF
CDR3nt: TGTGCCATCAGTGAAAAGCGGGACTCCTACGAGCAGTACTTC

d_gene: -
v_gene: TRBV12-3/TRBV12-4
abundance: -
j_gene: TRBJ2-7
CDR3aa: CASSPVYEQYF
CDR3nt: TGTGCCAGCAGTCCCGTCTACGAGCAGTACTTC

d_gene: TRBD2
v_gene: TRBV2
abundance: -
j_gene: TRBJ2-7
CDR3aa: CASSALAGGGSGQYF
CDR3nt: TGTGCCAGCAGCGCACTAGCGGGAGGAGGGTCTGGGCAGTACTTC

d_gene: -
v_gene: TRBV19
abundance: -
j_gene: TRBJ1-5
CDR3aa: CASSIEGRQPQHF
CDR3nt: TGTGCCAGTAGTATTGAGGGCCGTCAGCCCCAGCATTTT

d_gene: -
v_gene: TRBV9
abundance: -
j_gene: TRBJ2-7
CDR3aa: CASSIDRNSYEQYF
CDR3nt: TGTGCCAGCAGCATAGACAGGAACTCCTACGAGCAGTACTTC

d_gene: -
v_gene: TRBV19
abundance: many
j_gene: TRBJ1-2
CDR3aa: CASRPSGGRSNYGYTF
CDR3nt: TGTGCCAGTAGGCCCTCCGGGGGGCGAAGTAACTATGGCTACACCTTC

d_gene: -
v_gene: TRBV6-4
abundance: -
j_gene: TRBJ1-3
CDR3aa: CASSGKGDGDTIYF
CDR3nt: TGTGCCAGCAGTGGCAAGGGAGACGGGGACACCATATATTTT

d_gene: TRBD1
v_gene: TRBV27
abundance: -
j_gene: TRBJ2-1
CDR3aa: CASRTGVPSAAEFF
CDR3nt: TGTGCCAGCCGGACAGGGGTTCCTTCGGCAGCAGAGTTCTTC

d_gene: -
v_gene: TRBV30
abundance: -
j_gene: TRBJ1-2
CDR3aa: CAWGNYGHTF
CDR3nt: TGTGCCTGGGGGAACTATGGCCACACCTTC

d_gene: TRBD2
v_gene: TRBV2
abundance: -
j_gene: TRBJ2-7
CDR3aa: CASGRLAIAAEQYF
CDR3nt: TGTGCCAGTGGGAGACTAGCGATCGCGGCAGAGCAGTACTTC

d_gene: TRBD2
v_gene: TRBV5-1
abundance: -
j_gene: TRBJ2-1
CDR3aa: CASSLREAGYNEQFF
CDR3nt: TGCGCCAGCAGCTTACGGGAGGCCGGTTATAATGAGCAGTTCTTC

d_gene: -
v_gene: TRBV7-9
abundance: once
j_gene: TRBJ1-1
CDR3aa: CASRRTDMNTEAFF
CDR3nt: TGTGCCAGCAGACGTACTGATATGAACACTGAAGCTTTCTTT

d_gene: -
v_gene: TRBV28
abundance: -
j_gene: TRBJ1-1
CDR3aa: CASTKNVGPEAFF
CDR3nt: TGTGCCAGCACAAAAAATGTGGGGCCTGAAGCTTTCTTT

d_gene: TRBD1
v_gene: TRBV19
abundance: -
j_gene: TRBJ1-3
CDR3aa: CASGNRGLGNTIYF
CDR3nt: TGTGCCAGTGGTAACAGGGGGCTTGGAAACACCATATATTTT

d_gene: TRBD1
v_gene: TRBV13
abundance: -
j_gene: TRBJ2-6
CDR3aa: CASSLGGQGELSGANVLTF
CDR3nt: TGTGCCAGCAGCTTAGGCGGGCAGGGGGAGCTCTCTGGGGCCAACGTCCTGACTTTC